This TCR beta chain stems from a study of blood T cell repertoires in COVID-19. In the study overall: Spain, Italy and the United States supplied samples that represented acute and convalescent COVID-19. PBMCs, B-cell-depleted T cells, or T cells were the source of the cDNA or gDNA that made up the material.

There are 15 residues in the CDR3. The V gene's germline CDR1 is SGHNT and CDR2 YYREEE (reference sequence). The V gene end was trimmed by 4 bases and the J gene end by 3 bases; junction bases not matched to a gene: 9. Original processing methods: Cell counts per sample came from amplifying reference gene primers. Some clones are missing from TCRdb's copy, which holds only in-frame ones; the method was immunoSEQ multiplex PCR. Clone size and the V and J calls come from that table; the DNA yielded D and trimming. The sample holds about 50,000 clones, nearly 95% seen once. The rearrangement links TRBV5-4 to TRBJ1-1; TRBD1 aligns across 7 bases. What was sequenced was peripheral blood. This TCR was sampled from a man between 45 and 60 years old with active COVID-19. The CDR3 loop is CASSQDRVLDTEAFF. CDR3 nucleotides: TGTGCCAGCAGCCAAGACAGGGTCCTAGACACTGAAGCTTTCTTT.